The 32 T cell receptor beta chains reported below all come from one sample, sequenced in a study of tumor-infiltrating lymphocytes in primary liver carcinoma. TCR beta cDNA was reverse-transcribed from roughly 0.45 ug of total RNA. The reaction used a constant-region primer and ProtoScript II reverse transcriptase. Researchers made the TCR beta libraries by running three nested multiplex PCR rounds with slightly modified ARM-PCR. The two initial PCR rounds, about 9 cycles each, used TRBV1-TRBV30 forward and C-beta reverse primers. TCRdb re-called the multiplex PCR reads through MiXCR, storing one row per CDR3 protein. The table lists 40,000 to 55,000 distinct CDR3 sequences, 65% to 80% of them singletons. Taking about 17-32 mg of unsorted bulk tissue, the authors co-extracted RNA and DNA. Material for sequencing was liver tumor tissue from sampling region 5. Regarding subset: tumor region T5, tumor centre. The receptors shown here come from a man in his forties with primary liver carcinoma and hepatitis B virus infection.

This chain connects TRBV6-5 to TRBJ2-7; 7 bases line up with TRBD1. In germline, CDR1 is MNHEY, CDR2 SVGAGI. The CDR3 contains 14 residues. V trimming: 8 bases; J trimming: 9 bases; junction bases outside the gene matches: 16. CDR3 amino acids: CASGPSRDRVVQYF. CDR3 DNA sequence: TGTGCCAGCGGTCCATCCCGGGACAGAGTGGTGCAGTACTTC.

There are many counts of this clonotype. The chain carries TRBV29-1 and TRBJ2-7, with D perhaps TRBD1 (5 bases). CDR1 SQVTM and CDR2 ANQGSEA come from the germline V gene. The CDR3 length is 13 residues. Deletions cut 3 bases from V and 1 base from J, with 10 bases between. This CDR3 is CSVEIQGSYEQYF. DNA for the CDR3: TGCAGCGTTGAGATCCAGGGTTCCTACGAGCAGTACTTC.

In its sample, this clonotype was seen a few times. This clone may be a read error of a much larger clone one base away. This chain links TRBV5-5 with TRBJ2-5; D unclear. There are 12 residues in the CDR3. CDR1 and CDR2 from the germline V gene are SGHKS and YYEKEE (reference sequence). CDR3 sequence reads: CTSTRTGETQYF. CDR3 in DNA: TGTACCAGCACCCGTACTGGAGAGACCCAGTACTTC.

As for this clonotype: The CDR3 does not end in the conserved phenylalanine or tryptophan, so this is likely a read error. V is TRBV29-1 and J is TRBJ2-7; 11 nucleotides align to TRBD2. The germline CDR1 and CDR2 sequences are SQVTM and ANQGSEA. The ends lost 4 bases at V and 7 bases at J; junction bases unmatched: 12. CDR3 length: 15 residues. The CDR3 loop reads CSVGGLAGQVREQYL. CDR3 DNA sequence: TGCAGCGTTGGAGGACTAGCGGGTCAGGTTCGGGAGCAGTACCTC.

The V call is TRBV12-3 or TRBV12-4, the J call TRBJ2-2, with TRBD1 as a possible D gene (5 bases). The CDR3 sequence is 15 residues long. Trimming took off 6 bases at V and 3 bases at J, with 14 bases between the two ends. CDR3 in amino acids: CASRDSSWDTGELFF. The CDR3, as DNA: TGTGCCAGCAGAGACAGTTCATGGGACACCGGGGAGCTGTTTTTT.

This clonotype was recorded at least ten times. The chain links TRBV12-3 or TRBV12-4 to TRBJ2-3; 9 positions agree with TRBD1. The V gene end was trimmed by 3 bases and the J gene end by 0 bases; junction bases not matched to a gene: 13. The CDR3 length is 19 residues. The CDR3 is CASSFPPSTGGPSTDTQYF. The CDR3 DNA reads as TGTGCCAGCAGTTTCCCCCCCTCAACAGGGGGCCCTAGCACAGATACGCAGTATTTT.

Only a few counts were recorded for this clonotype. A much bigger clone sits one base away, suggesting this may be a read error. The CDR3 DNA is TGTGCCAGCAGCTCCGGACCCGTTCAAGGGGCCCAGCATTTT. This codes for CASSSGPVQGAQHF. The genes are TRBV5-4 and TRBJ1-5, with D possibly TRBD1 on 5 matching bases. The CDR3 totals 14 residues. Between the trimmed V and J ends, which lost 3 bases and 11 bases, there was a span of 18 bases. The V gene's germline CDR1 is SGHNT and CDR2 YYREEE (reference sequence).

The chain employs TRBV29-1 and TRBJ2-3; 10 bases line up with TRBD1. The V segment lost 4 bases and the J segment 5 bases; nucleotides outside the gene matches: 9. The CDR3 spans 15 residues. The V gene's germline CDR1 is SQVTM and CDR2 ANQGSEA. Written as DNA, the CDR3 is TGCAGCGTTGCGTGGACAGGGGGTATAGGAGATACGCAGTATTTT. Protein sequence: CSVAWTGGIGDTQYF.

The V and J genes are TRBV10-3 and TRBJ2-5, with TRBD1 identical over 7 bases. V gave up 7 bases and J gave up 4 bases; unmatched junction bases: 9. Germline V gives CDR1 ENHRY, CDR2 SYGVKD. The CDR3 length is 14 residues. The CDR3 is CAIKRQGPRETQYF. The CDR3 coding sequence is TGTGCCATCAAGAGACAGGGACCCCGAGAGACCCAGTACTTC.

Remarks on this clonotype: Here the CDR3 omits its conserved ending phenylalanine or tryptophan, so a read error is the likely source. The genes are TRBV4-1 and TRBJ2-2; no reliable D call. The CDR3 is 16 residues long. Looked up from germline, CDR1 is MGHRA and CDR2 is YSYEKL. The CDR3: CASSQAPTLNTRELFS. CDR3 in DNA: TGCGCCAGCAGCCAAGCCCCAACCTTGAACACCCGGGAGCTGTTTTCT.

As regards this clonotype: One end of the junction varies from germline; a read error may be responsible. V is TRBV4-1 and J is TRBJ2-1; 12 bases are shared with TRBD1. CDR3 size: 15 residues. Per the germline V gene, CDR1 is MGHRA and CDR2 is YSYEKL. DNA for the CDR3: TGCGCCAGTAGCCCGAGGGGACAGGGGGCGGTTGAGCAGTTCTTC. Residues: CASSPRGQGAVEQFF.

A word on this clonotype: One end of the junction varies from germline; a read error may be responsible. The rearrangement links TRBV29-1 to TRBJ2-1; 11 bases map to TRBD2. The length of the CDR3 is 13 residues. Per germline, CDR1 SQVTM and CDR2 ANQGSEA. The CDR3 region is CSGLGLADNGQFF. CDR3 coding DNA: TGCAGCGGCCTGGGACTAGCGGACAATGGGCAGTTCTTC.

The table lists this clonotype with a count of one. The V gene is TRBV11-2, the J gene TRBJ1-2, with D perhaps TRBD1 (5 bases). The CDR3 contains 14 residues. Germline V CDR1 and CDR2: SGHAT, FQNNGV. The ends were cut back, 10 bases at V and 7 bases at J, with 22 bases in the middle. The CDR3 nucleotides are TGTGCCAACAGAGAGAAGGACACCACCTGTGGCTACACCTTC. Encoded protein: CANREKDTTCGYTF. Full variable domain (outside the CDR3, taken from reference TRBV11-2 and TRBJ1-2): EAGVAQSPRYKIIEKRQSVAFWCNPISGHATLYWYQQILGQGPKLLIQFQNNGVVDDSQLPKDRFSAERLKGVDSTLKIQPAKLEDSAVYLCANREKDTTCGYTFGSGTRLTVV.

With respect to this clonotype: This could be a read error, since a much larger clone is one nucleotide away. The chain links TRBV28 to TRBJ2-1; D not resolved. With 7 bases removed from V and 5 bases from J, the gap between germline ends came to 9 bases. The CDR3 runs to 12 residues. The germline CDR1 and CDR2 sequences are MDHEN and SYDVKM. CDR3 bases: TGTGCCAGCACTTCCGCAGACAATGAGCAGTTCTTC. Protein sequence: CASTSADNEQFF. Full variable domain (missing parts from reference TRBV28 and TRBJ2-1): DVKVTQSSRYLVKRTGEKVFLECVQDMDHENMFWYRQDPGLGLRLIYFSYDVKMKEKGDIPEGYSVSREKKERFSLILESASTNQTSMYLCASTSADNEQFFGPGTRLTVL.

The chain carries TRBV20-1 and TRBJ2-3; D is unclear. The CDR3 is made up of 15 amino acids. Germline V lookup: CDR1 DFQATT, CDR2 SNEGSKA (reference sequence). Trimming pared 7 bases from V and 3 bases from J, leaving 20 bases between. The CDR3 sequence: CSVKPPLVVTDTQYF. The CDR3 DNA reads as TGCAGTGTTAAACCCCCACTGGTTGTAACAGATACGCAGTATTTT.

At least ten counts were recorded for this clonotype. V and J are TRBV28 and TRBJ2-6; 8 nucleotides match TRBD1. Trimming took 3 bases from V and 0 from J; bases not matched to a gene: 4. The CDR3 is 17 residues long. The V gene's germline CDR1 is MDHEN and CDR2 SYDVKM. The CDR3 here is CASSLATGGSGANVLTF. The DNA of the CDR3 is TGTGCCAGCAGTTTGGCCACAGGGGGCTCTGGGGCCAACGTCCTGACTTTC. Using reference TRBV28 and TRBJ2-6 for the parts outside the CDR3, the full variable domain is DVKVTQSSRYLVKRTGEKVFLECVQDMDHENMFWYRQDPGLGLRLIYFSYDVKMKEKGDIPEGYSVSREKKERFSLILESASTNQTSMYLCASSLATGGSGANVLTFGAGSRLTVL.

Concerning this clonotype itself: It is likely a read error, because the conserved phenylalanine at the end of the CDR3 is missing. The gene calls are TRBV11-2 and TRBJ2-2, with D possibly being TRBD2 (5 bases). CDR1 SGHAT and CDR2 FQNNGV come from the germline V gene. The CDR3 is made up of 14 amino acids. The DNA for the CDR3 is TGTGCCAGCGGCTTAAGCTCGGGAATCGGGGAGCTGTTTCTT. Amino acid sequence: CASGLSSGIGELFL.

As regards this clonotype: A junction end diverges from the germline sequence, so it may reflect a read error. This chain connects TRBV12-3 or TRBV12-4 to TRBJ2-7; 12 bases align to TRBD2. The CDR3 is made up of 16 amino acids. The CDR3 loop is CATEPGLAGSYYGQYF. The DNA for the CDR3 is TGTGCCACCGAACCGGGACTAGCGGGCAGCTACTACGGGCAGTACTTC.

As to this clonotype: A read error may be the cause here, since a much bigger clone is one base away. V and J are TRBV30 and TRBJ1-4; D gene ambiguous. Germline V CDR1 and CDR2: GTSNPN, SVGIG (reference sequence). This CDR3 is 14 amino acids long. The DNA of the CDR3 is TGTGCCTGGGGCCAGAAAACAACTAATGAAAAACTGTCTTTT. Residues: CAWGQKTTNEKLSF.

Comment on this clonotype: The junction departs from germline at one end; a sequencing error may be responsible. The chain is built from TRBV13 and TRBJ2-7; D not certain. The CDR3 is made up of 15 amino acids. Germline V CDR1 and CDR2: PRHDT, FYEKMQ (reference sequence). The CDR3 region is CASSLVSDEVYEQYF. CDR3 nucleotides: TGTGCCAGTAGCTTAGTCAGCGACGAGGTTTACGAGCAGTACTTC.

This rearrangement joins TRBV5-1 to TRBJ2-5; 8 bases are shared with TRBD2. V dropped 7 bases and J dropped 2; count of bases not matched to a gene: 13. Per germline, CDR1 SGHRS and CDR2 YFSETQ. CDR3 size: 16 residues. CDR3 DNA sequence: TGCGCCAGCGGCGATGGGACTAGTTGGAATCAAGAGACCCAGTACTTC. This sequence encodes CASGDGTSWNQETQYF.

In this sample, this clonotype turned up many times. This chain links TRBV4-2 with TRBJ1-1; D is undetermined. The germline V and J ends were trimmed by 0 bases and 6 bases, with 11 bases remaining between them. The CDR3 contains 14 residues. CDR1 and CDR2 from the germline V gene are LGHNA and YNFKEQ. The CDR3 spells CASSQEKGGAEAFF. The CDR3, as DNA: TGTGCCAGCAGCCAAGAGAAGGGAGGCGCTGAAGCTTTCTTT.

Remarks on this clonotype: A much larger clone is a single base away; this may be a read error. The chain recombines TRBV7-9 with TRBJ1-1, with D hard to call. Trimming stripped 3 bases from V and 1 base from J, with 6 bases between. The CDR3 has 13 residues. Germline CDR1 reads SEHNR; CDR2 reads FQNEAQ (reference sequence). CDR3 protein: CASSFMGNTEAFF. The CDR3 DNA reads TGTGCCAGCAGCTTTATGGGGAACACTGAAGCTTTCTTT.

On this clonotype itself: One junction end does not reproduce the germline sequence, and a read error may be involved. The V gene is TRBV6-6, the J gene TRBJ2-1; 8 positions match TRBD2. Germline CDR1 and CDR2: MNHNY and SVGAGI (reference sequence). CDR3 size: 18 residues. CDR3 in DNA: TGTGCCAGCAGTTACTCCGCTATAGCGGGAAGGGCCTACAATGGGCAGTCCTTC. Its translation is CASSYSAIAGRAYNGQSF.

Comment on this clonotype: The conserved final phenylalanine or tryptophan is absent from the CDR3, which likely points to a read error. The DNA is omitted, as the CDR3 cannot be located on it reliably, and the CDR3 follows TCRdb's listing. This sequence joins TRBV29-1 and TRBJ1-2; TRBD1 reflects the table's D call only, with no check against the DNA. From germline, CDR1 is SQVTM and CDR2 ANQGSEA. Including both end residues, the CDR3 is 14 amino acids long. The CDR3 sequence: CSVARTELDAGYTS.

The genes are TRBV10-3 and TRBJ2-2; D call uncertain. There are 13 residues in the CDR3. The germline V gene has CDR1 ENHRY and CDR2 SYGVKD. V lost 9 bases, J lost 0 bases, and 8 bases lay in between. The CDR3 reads CAISRPNTGELFF. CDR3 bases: TGTGCCATTAGTAGGCCGAACACCGGGGAGCTGTTTTTT.

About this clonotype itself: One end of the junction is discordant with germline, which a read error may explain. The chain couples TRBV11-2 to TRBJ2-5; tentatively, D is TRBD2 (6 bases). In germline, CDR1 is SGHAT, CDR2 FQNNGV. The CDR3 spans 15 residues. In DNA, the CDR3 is TGTGCCAGCAGATCCCGGGACTCCCACCAAGAGGCCCAGTACTTC. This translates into CASRSRDSHQEAQYF. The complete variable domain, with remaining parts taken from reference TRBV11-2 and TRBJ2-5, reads EAGVAQSPRYKIIEKRQSVAFWCNPISGHATLYWYQQILGQGPKLLIQFQNNGVVDDSQLPKDRFSAERLKGVDSTLKIQPAKLEDSAVYLCASRSRDSHQEAQYFGPGTRLLVL.

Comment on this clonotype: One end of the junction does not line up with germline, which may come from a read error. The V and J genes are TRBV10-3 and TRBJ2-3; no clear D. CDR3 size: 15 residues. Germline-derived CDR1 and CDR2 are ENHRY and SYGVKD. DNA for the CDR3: TGTACCATCAGTGAGGCCACTTCTAGCACAGATACGCAGTATTTT. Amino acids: CTISEATSSTDTQYF.

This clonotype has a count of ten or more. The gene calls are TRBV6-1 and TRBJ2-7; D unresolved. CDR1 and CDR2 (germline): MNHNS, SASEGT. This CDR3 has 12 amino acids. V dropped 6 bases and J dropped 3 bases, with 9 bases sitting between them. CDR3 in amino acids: CASRETVYEQYF. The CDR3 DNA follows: TGTGCCAGCAGGGAGACCGTCTACGAGCAGTACTTC.

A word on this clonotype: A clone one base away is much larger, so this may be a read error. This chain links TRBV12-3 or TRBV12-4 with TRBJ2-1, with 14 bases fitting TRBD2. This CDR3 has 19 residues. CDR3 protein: CASSKGLAGGRSSYNEHFF. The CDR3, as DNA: TGTGCCAGCAGTAAAGGACTAGCGGGAGGCCGGAGCTCCTACAATGAGCATTTCTTC.

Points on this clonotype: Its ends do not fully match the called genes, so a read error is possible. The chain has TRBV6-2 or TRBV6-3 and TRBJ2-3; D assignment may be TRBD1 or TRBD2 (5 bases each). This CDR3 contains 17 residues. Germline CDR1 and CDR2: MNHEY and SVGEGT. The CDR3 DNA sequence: TGTGCCAGCAACACGAGGGATTCCCGGGACGGCACAAATACGCAATATTTT. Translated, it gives CASNTRDSRDGTNTQYF.

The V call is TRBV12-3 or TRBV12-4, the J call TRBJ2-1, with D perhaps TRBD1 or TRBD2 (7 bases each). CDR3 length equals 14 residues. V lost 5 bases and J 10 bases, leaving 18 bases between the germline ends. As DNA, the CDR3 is TGTGCCAGCAGTGGGGGAGGGGGCGGTAACGAGCAGTTCTTC. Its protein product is CASSGGGGGNEQFF.